The 30 T cell receptor beta chains reported below all come from one sample, sequenced in a study of T cells after posttransplantation cyclophosphamide. Profiling relied on immunoSEQ multiplex PCR, and the TCRdb table lists in-frame clones only, not all of them. The table lists around 23,000 clones, approximately 76% of them singletons. Sequencing was done on a sample of memory CD4+ T cells sorted from PBMCs. These receptors were taken from a woman aged 55 to 70 in good health, CMV-negative, and a related stem cell transplant donor.

This clone was picked up one time. The chain combines TRBV19 with TRBJ2-3; TRBD2 matches at 10 bases. There are 17 residues in the CDR3. Per the germline V gene, CDR1 is LNHDA and CDR2 is SQIVND (reference sequence). The trim removed 3 bases at V and 3 bases at J, leaving 9 bases unmatched. The CDR3 loop reads CASSIQGTSGVTDTQYF. CDR3 sequence (DNA): TGTGCCAGTAGTATCCAGGGAACTAGCGGGGTTACAGATACGCAGTATTTT. The whole variable domain, remainder taken from reference TRBV19 and TRBJ2-3, is DGGITQSPKYLFRKEGQNVTLSCEQNLNHDAMYWYRQDPGQGLRLIYYSQIVNDFQKGDIAEGYSVSREKKESFPLTVTSAQKNPTAFYLCASSIQGTSGVTDTQYFGPGTRLTVL.

J is TRBJ1-3 and V is TRBV30; unclear D gene. Trimming shortened V by 5 bases and J by 0 bases, and 8 bases separated the two germline ends. There are 13 residues in the CDR3. The germline gives CDR1 GTSNPN, CDR2 SVGIG (reference sequence). This CDR3 reads CAWGRSSGNTIYF. The CDR3 bases are TGTGCCTGGGGCAGAAGCTCTGGAAACACCATATATTTT.

The gene calls are TRBV6-5 and TRBJ2-3; 7 bases align to TRBD2. Germline V gene lookup returns CDR1 MNHEY and CDR2 SVGAGI. The CDR3 has 14 residues. Trimming took 5 bases from V and 3 from J; bases not matched to a gene: 5. CDR3 sequence reads: CASSRGRMTDTQYF. The DNA of the CDR3 is TGTGCCAGCAGTCGCGGGAGAATGACAGATACGCAGTATTTT.

The chain links TRBV27 to TRBJ2-3; 9 bases are a match to TRBD2. The CDR3 spans 16 residues. Germline V gives CDR1 MNHEY, CDR2 SMNVEV (reference sequence). The J segment lost 6 bases and the V segment lost 2 bases, leaving 9 bases of the junction unmatched. The CDR3 sequence: CASSLRVAGARDTQYF. Written as DNA, the CDR3 is TGTGCCAGCAGTTTACGGGTAGCGGGGGCTCGGGATACGCAGTATTTT.

This clone was seen more than once but under ten times. The chain is built from TRBV6-5 and TRBJ2-5, with unresolved D. V lost 6 bases and J 1 base, leaving 9 bases between the germline ends. The CDR3 consists of 13 residues. Germline V gene sequence: CDR1 MNHEY, CDR2 SVGAGI. CDR3 nucleotides: TGTGCCAGCAGGGTGCAGGTCCAAGAGACCCAGTACTTC. As protein: CASRVQVQETQYF.

This chain joins TRBV9 and TRBJ2-7; maybe TRBD1 (6 bases). Germline V CDR1 and CDR2: SGDLS, YYNGEE. V lost 4 bases and J lost 2, with 13 bases in between. The CDR3 has 14 amino acids. This CDR3 is CASSPRQVTYEQYF. The CDR3 coding sequence is TGTGCCAGCAGCCCACGACAGGTCACCTACGAGCAGTACTTC. The variable domain in full, with the rest retrieved from reference TRBV9 and TRBJ2-7, is DSGVTQTPKHLITATGQRVTLRCSPRSGDLSVYWYQQSLDQGLQFLIQYYNGEERAKGNILERFSAQQFPDLHSELNLSSLELGDSALYFCASSPRQVTYEQYFGPGTRLTVT.

The chain employs TRBV28 and TRBJ2-5; D is ambiguous. CDR3 length equals 11 residues. Trimming shortened V by 6 bases and J by 4 bases, and 6 bases separated the two germline ends. CDR1 MDHEN and CDR2 SYDVKM come from the germline V gene. The CDR3 reads CASSHLETQYF. The CDR3, as DNA: TGTGCCAGCAGCCACTTAGAGACCCAGTACTTC.

This sequence joins TRBV6-1 and TRBJ1-5; D gene unclear. Per the germline V gene, CDR1 is MNHNS and CDR2 is SASEGT. This CDR3 is built from 13 residues. Trimming took 8 bases from V and 3 from J, leaving 11 bases between them. CDR3 DNA sequence: TGTGCCAGCGGAGGATTCGACAATCAGCCCCAGCATTTT. Translated: CASGGFDNQPQHF.

The chain employs TRBV6-4 and TRBJ1-1, with D perhaps TRBD1 (5 bases). The V gene lost 6 bases and the J gene lost 1 base, with 18 bases spanning the gap. Germline V gives CDR1 MRHNA, CDR2 SNTAGT. This CDR3 contains 16 residues. CDR3 in amino acids: CASSSGFGAPNTEAFF. The CDR3 DNA reads as TGTGCCAGCAGCTCCGGATTTGGGGCACCGAACACTGAAGCTTTCTTT.

The chain links TRBV27 to TRBJ2-7, with TRBD2 matching over 9 bases. Trimming took 11 bases from V and 2 from J; bases not matched to a gene: 10. From germline, CDR1 is MNHEY and CDR2 SMNVEV (reference sequence). This CDR3 is built from 14 residues. This CDR3 is CAPRVAGVAYEQYF. CDR3 in DNA: TGTGCCCCGCGTGTAGCGGGAGTGGCCTACGAGCAGTACTTC.

The genes are TRBV2 and TRBJ1-4; 8 positions agree with TRBD1. Trimming took 9 bases from V and 8 from J; bases not matched to a gene: 14. The CDR3 consists of 15 residues. Germline V CDR1 and CDR2: SNHLY, FYNNEI. CDR3 region: CASSASRGRSEKLFF. As DNA, the CDR3 is TGTGCCAGTTCGGCCAGCAGGGGGCGGTCGGAAAAACTGTTTTTT.

Note on this clone: Other DNA sequences from this sample encode an identical CDR3 as well. The V and J genes are TRBV7-2 and TRBJ2-7; no firm D call. Germline values: CDR1 SGHTA, CDR2 FQGNSA. The CDR3 has 13 amino acids. Trimming removed 5 bases from V and 0 bases from J, with 8 bases in between. The chain's CDR3 is CASSPTGSYEQYF. CDR3 DNA: TGTGCCAGCAGCCCCACGGGCTCCTACGAGCAGTACTTC.

This clone was recorded once. V is TRBV28 and J is TRBJ2-2; tentative D call: TRBD2 (5 bases). From germline, CDR1 is MDHEN and CDR2 SYDVKM. V was clipped by 4 bases and J by 4 bases, with 13 bases between them. This CDR3 has 15 amino acids. DNA of the CDR3: TGTGCCAGCAGTTCCTCTAGCCTTAGCACCGGGGAGCTGTTTTTT. Its protein is CASSSSSLSTGELFF.

The chain links TRBV28 to TRBJ1-2, with D hard to call. V was trimmed by 5 bases and J by 5 bases, leaving 18 bases between them. Germline CDR1 and CDR2: MDHEN and SYDVKM. This CDR3 is built from 15 residues. In nucleotides, the CDR3 is TGTGCCAGCAGTGAAACCGGGTGGGTGAAGTATGGCTACACCTTC. Protein product: CASSETGWVKYGYTF.

In nucleotides, the CDR3 is TGTGCCAGCAGCTTCGGACAGGGTCTAAATGAGCAGTTCTTC. Its protein product is CASSFGQGLNEQFF. The chain carries TRBV7-3 and TRBJ2-1; 8 bases map to TRBD1. Trimming removed 3 bases from V and 7 bases from J; junction bases left unmatched: 5. CDR1 and CDR2 from the germline V gene are SGHTA and FQGTGA. The CDR3 length is 14 residues.

V gene TRBV7-6 combines with J gene TRBJ2-7, with TRBD1 matching 8 bases. The CDR3 has 14 amino acids. Germline V gives CDR1 SGHVS, CDR2 FNYEAQ. The trim removed 5 bases at V and 1 base at J, leaving 4 bases unmatched. CDR3 amino acids: CASSPDRGSYEQYF. For the CDR3, the DNA is TGTGCCAGCAGCCCCGACAGGGGATCCTACGAGCAGTACTTC.

A remark on this clone: At one boundary the junction diverges from the germline segment, which might be a read error. This chain uses TRBV6-5 with TRBJ1-2; no clear D gene. CDR1 and CDR2 (germline): MNHEY, SVGAGI. The CDR3 loop spans 13 amino acids. The CDR3 loop reads CASRSGPNSGYTF. The CDR3 nucleotides read TGTGCCAGCAGAAGCGGGCCGAACTCTGGCTACACCTTC.

V and J are TRBV7-6 and TRBJ2-2; 7 bases agree with TRBD2. With 1 base clipped from V and 5 bases from J, the junction kept 7 bases outside the gene matches. CDR3 length equals 16 residues. In germline, CDR1 is SGHVS, CDR2 FNYEAQ. The CDR3 here is CASSLVAGVGTGELFF. For the CDR3, the DNA is TGTGCCAGCAGCTTAGTGGCGGGAGTAGGAACCGGGGAGCTGTTTTTT. The whole variable domain, filled in from reference TRBV7-6 and TRBJ2-2, reads GAGVSQSPRYKVTKRGQDVALRCDPISGHVSLYWYRQALGQGPEFLTYFNYEAQQDKSGLPNDRFSAERPEGSISTLTIQRTEQRDSAMYRCASSLVAGVGTGELFFGEGSRLTVL.

The chain employs TRBV14 and TRBJ2-7; unclear D gene. Germline assignment: CDR1 SGHDN and CDR2 FVKESK. V was clipped by 1 base and J by 2 bases, with 12 bases between them. The CDR3 is 15 amino acids. The CDR3 coding sequence is TGTGCCAGCAGCCAAGTTGGAGCTCGAGCCTACGAGCAGTACTTC. Translating gives CASSQVGARAYEQYF.

This rearrangement joins TRBV30 to TRBJ1-2, with 10 bases identical to TRBD1. After removal of 7 bases from V and 2 bases from J, the junction contained 4 bases not matched to a gene. Germline-derived CDR1 and CDR2 are GTSNPN and SVGIG (reference sequence). The CDR3 has 13 amino acids. Here the CDR3 DNA reads TGTGCCTCGTCGACAGGGGGCAACTATGGCTACACCTTC. Protein sequence: CASSTGGNYGYTF.

This rearrangement joins TRBV11-2 to TRBJ1-1; 12 positions match TRBD1. CDR1 SGHAT and CDR2 FQNNGV come from the germline V gene. V was clipped by 0 bases and J by 3 bases; unmatched bases: 14. This CDR3 has 20 amino acids. The CDR3, as DNA: TGTGCCAGCAGCTTAGAGGGGTGGTGGGACAGGGGGCGGCGGGACACTGAAGCTTTCTTT. Protein sequence: CASSLEGWWDRGRRDTEAFF.

V is TRBV5-1 and J is TRBJ2-3; D remains unclear. V gave up 1 base and J gave up 5 bases, with 8 bases separating them. CDR3 length equals 13 residues. Germline loops: CDR1 SGHRS, CDR2 YFSETQ. This chain's CDR3 is CASSLLAEDTQYF. CDR3 coding DNA: TGCGCCAGCAGCTTGTTGGCGGAAGATACGCAGTATTTT.

The chain has TRBV5-1 and TRBJ2-5; 8 bases align to TRBD1. Judging by the DNA end, TRBJ2-7 fits better; the J call may be wrong. The germline V gene encodes CDR1 SGHRS and CDR2 YFSETQ. The CDR3 is 14 residues long. In DNA form, the CDR3 reads TGCGCCAGCAGCTTGGCGGGACAGGCCTACGAGCAGTACTTC. Encoded protein: CASSLAGQAYEQYF.

The genes are TRBV10-3 and TRBJ2-1; a weak D match, TRBD2 (6 bases). The germline CDR1 and CDR2 sequences are ENHRY and SYGVKD. The CDR3 totals 13 residues. Trimming took 6 bases from V and 10 from J, leaving 16 bases between them. CDR3 nucleotide sequence: TGTGCCATCAGCCGGGACTTGATTTCCGAGCAGTTCTTC. It encodes CAISRDLISEQFF.

This chain joins TRBV7-3 and TRBJ2-2; 13 bases match TRBD2. The CDR3 covers 15 residues. Germline loops: CDR1 SGHTA, CDR2 FQGTGA. With 3 bases clipped from V and 6 bases from J, the junction kept 1 base outside the gene matches. The CDR3 DNA follows: TGTGCCAGCAGCTTCGGGACTAGCGGGGCCGGGGAGCTGTTTTTT. It codes for CASSFGTSGAGELFF.

This clone has only a few counts. The chain carries TRBV7-7 and TRBJ2-5, with TRBD1 identical over 7 bases. Per the germline V gene, CDR1 is SSHAT and CDR2 is FNYEAQ (reference sequence). CDR3 length equals 16 residues. V lost 1 base and J lost 0; bases outside the gene matches: 5. This CDR3 is CASSLGVRGNQETQYF. In nucleotides, the CDR3 is TGTGCCAGCAGCTTAGGTGTCAGGGGGAACCAAGAGACCCAGTACTTC.

This rearrangement joins TRBV7-3 to TRBJ1-1; 11 bases agree with TRBD1. This CDR3 is built from 14 residues. From germline, CDR1 is SGHTA and CDR2 FQGTGA. Trimming took 5 bases from V and 4 from J; bases not matched to a gene: 3. The CDR3, as DNA: TGTGCCAGCAGCCCCGGGACAGGGGGCACTGAAGCTTTCTTT. As protein: CASSPGTGGTEAFF.

The J gene is TRBJ1-2, the V gene TRBV11-2, with D unclear. The CDR3 covers 13 residues. The germline V and J ends were trimmed by 4 bases and 0 bases, with 6 bases remaining between them. In germline, CDR1 is SGHAT, CDR2 FQNNGV. CDR3 bases: TGTGCCAGCAGCTCCCCTCCTAACTATGGCTACACCTTC. Its protein product is CASSSPPNYGYTF.

In the case of this clone: This sample includes further DNA sequences coding for the same CDR3. The gene calls are TRBV2 and TRBJ2-3; TRBD2 agrees at 14 bases. This CDR3 spans 16 amino acids. The V gene's germline CDR1 is SNHLY and CDR2 FYNNEI. With V trimmed by 4 bases and J by 1 base, 1 base remained unmatched. CDR3 nucleotides: TGTGCCAGCAGTGCGGGACTAGCGGGGGGCACAGATACGCAGTATTTT. As protein: CASSAGLAGGTDTQYF.

The chain couples TRBV23-1 to TRBJ1-5; 7 nucleotides match TRBD1. TRBV23-1 is given ORF status, its function remaining uncertain. The J segment lost 5 bases and the V segment lost 0 bases, leaving 10 bases of the junction unmatched. The CDR3 consists of 17 residues. The CDR3 is CASSQSLGGDSDQPQHF. The CDR3 bases are TGCGCCAGCAGTCAATCTCTCGGGGGGGACAGCGATCAGCCCCAGCATTTT.